Below, one TCR beta chain is given with its context. This sample was included in a study of blood T cell repertoires in COVID-19. The method was immunoSEQ multiplex PCR; TCRdb's version includes in-frame clones alone and lacks a portion of them. The sample has 20,000 to 25,000 clones, approximately 81% seen once. Germline V gene data show CDR1 as SGHDN and CDR2 as FVKESK. This CDR3 has 14 amino acids. V lost 0 bases and J 2 bases, leaving 7 bases between the germline ends. The TCR originated in a middle-aged man with acute or convalescent COVID-19. The chain combines TRBV14 with TRBJ1-2; possible D gene TRBD1, 6 bases. The sample was peripheral blood. The CDR3 DNA follows: TGTGCCAGCAGCCAAGATACAGGGAACTATGGCTACACCTTC. Residues: CASSQDTGNYGYTF.